This is a list of T cell receptor beta chains from one sample in a study of CD8+ T cells in alopecia areata. Method: immunoSEQ multiplex PCR; TCRdb's copy keeps in-frame clones and lacks some. This table has some 150,000 clones, roughly 82% appearing once. The sequencing used CD8+ T cells sorted from blood, collected at week 4, from a patient treated with tofacitinib. These receptor sequences come from a human donor with alopecia areata. Each CDR3 is given with its conserved first and last residue. The D gene is left open where the match is weak. Part of the rows lack a size; the others show once, few, many or a class for expanded clones.

J gene: TRBJ2-5; V gene: TRBV27; CDR3 length: 14; clone size: few; D gene: NA; CDR3 DNA: TGTGCCAGCAGTTTATTGGGGGCGGGGGAGACCCAGTACTTC; CDR3 protein: CASSLLGAGETQYF
J gene: TRBJ2-1; V gene: TRBV13; CDR3 length: 16; clone size: NA; D gene: TRBD2; CDR3 DNA: TGTGCCAGCAGCTTTTCCAGCGGGGGGGCGTTTGATGAGCAGTTCTTC; CDR3 protein: CASSFSSGGAFDEQFF
J gene: TRBJ2-1; V gene: TRBV4-1; CDR3 length: 14; clone size: NA; D gene: NA; CDR3 DNA: TGCGCCAGCAGCCAAGCTGGCTCCTACAATGAGCAGTTCTTC; CDR3 protein: CASSQAGSYNEQFF
J gene: TRBJ2-5; V gene: TRBV19; CDR3 length: 13; clone size: NA; D gene: NA; CDR3 DNA: TGTGCCACCTGGGGGACAAACCAAGAGACCCAGTACTTC; CDR3 protein: CATWGTNQETQYF
J gene: TRBJ2-5; V gene: TRBV11-2; CDR3 length: 14; clone size: NA; D gene: NA; CDR3 DNA: TGTGCCAGCAGCTCTTTCATAGATCAAGAGACCCAGTACTTC; CDR3 protein: CASSSFIDQETQYF
J gene: TRBJ1-6; V gene: TRBV5-1; CDR3 length: 14; clone size: NA; D gene: TRBD1; CDR3 DNA: TGCGCCAGCAGCGGGGGACAGGGCGATTCACCCCTCCACTTT; CDR3 protein: CASSGGQGDSPLHF
J gene: TRBJ1-4; V gene: TRBV7-8; CDR3 length: 15; clone size: NA; D gene: NA; CDR3 DNA: TGTGCCAGCAGTCCCACGACAGCAACTAATGAAAAACTGTTTTTT; CDR3 protein: CASSPTTATNEKLFF
J gene: TRBJ2-7; V gene: TRBV30; CDR3 length: 14; clone size: few; D gene: TRBD2; CDR3 DNA: TGTGCCTGGAGTGTTGGGACTAGCGTCTACGAGCAGTACTTC; CDR3 protein: CAWSVGTSVYEQYF
J gene: TRBJ2-1; V gene: TRBV4-3; CDR3 length: 15; clone size: NA; D gene: TRBD2; CDR3 DNA: TGCGCCAGCAGCCATTTAGCGGGGGGGGTTAATGAGCAGTTCTTC; CDR3 protein: CASSHLAGGVNEQFF
J gene: TRBJ2-7; V gene: TRBV6-5; CDR3 length: 14; clone size: NA; D gene: NA; CDR3 DNA: TGTGCCAGCAGTTACTCCCAGGGTGCCCACGAGCAGTACTTC; CDR3 protein: CASSYSQGAHEQYF
J gene: TRBJ2-6; V gene: TRBV6-5; CDR3 length: 14; clone size: few; D gene: NA; CDR3 DNA: TGTGCCAGCAGTTCCCTCTCTGGGGCCAACGTCCTGACTTTC; CDR3 protein: CASSSLSGANVLTF
J gene: TRBJ2-3; V gene: TRBV7-2; CDR3 length: 18; clone size: NA; D gene: NA; CDR3 DNA: TGTGCCAGCAGCTTAGATGGCTCCCTCTGGGCTAGCACAGATACGCAGTATTTT; CDR3 protein: CASSLDGSLWASTDTQYF
J gene: TRBJ2-7; V gene: TRBV5-6; CDR3 length: 16; clone size: NA; D gene: NA; CDR3 DNA: TGTGCCAGCAGCTTGGGTCCGGGCTTCAGCTCCTACGAGCAGTACTTC; CDR3 protein: CASSLGPGFSSYEQYF
J gene: TRBJ2-7; V gene: TRBV27; CDR3 length: 14; clone size: NA; D gene: TRBD1; CDR3 DNA: TGTGCCAGCAGTACAGGGGGCCTATTGAACGAGCAGTACTTC; CDR3 protein: CASSTGGLLNEQYF
J gene: TRBJ1-1; V gene: TRBV18; CDR3 length: 15; clone size: once; D gene: NA; CDR3 DNA: TGTGCCAGCTCACAGTCGACACTGCCGAACACTGAAGCTTTCTTT; CDR3 protein: CASSQSTLPNTEAFF
J gene: TRBJ1-5; V gene: TRBV4-3; CDR3 length: 11; clone size: NA; D gene: NA; CDR3 DNA: TGCGCCAGCGGGAAAGGTCAGCCCCAGCATTTT; CDR3 protein: CASGKGQPQHF
J gene: TRBJ2-1; V gene: TRBV7-9; CDR3 length: 17; clone size: NA; D gene: TRBD1; CDR3 DNA: TGTGCCAGCAGCTTAAGCGGGACAGGGGATTGTAGTGATGAGCAGTTCTTC; CDR3 protein: CASSLSGTGDCSDEQFF
J gene: TRBJ1-6; V gene: TRBV15; CDR3 length: 14; clone size: NA; D gene: NA; CDR3 DNA: TGTGCCACCAGCAGAATCGCGTGGGTGACACCCCTCCACTTT; CDR3 protein: CATSRIAWVTPLHF
J gene: TRBJ2-5; V gene: TRBV29-1; CDR3 length: 14; clone size: NA; D gene: NA; CDR3 DNA: TGCAGCGTTGTTCCCTCAGGGGTCCAAGAGACCCAGTACTTC; CDR3 protein: CSVVPSGVQETQYF
J gene: TRBJ2-5; V gene: TRBV11-3; CDR3 length: 13; clone size: once; D gene: NA; CDR3 DNA: TGTGCCAGCAGCCAGCAGGACATGGAGACCCAGTACTTC; CDR3 protein: CASSQQDMETQYF
J gene: TRBJ2-1; V gene: TRBV10-3; CDR3 length: 17; clone size: NA; D gene: NA; CDR3 DNA: TGTGCCATCATTGATACCCGGGACTTAAGCTCCTACAATGAGCAGTTCTTC; CDR3 protein: CAIIDTRDLSSYNEQFF
J gene: TRBJ1-1; V gene: TRBV5-1; CDR3 length: 14; clone size: NA; D gene: NA; CDR3 DNA: TGCGCCAGCAGCTCGGCTTCAGCGAACACTGAAGCTTTCTTT; CDR3 protein: CASSSASANTEAFF
J gene: TRBJ2-1; V gene: TRBV5-8; CDR3 length: 16; clone size: NA; D gene: NA; CDR3 DNA: TGTGCCAGCAGCTTGAGGGACACCGACCCCTACAATGAGCAGTTCTTC; CDR3 protein: CASSLRDTDPYNEQFF
J gene: TRBJ2-1; V gene: TRBV7-2; CDR3 length: 14; clone size: NA; D gene: TRBD1; CDR3 DNA: TGTGCCAGCAGCTGGGCCCGTGGGGACAGGGAGCAGTTCTTC; CDR3 protein: CASSWARGDREQFF
J gene: TRBJ2-5; V gene: TRBV27; CDR3 length: 15; clone size: NA; D gene: NA; CDR3 DNA: TGTGCCAGCAGTTTATCACAGGGATTGGGGGAGACCCAGTACTTC; CDR3 protein: CASSLSQGLGETQYF
J gene: TRBJ2-5; V gene: TRBV7-9; CDR3 length: 13; clone size: NA; D gene: NA; CDR3 DNA: TGTGCCAGCAGCTTTGGTTGGGAAGAGACCCAGTACTTC; CDR3 protein: CASSFGWEETQYF
J gene: TRBJ2-7; V gene: TRBV23-1; CDR3 length: 16; clone size: NA; D gene: NA; CDR3 DNA: TGCGCCAGCAGTCTCTGGGGTCATAACGGCGCCTACGAGCAGTACTTC; CDR3 protein: CASSLWGHNGAYEQYF
J gene: TRBJ2-7; V gene: TRBV5-1; CDR3 length: 15; clone size: NA; D gene: NA; CDR3 DNA: TGCGCCAGCAGCTTGGGGCAGGGGCCAAACTACGAGCAGTACTTC; CDR3 protein: CASSLGQGPNYEQYF
J gene: TRBJ1-1; V gene: TRBV12-5; CDR3 length: 15; clone size: NA; D gene: NA; CDR3 DNA: TGTGCTAGTGGTTTGGTACTGGAGGGCGCGGTGGAAGCTTTCTTT; CDR3 protein: CASGLVLEGAVEAFF
J gene: TRBJ2-6; V gene: TRBV27; CDR3 length: 15; clone size: NA; D gene: NA; CDR3 DNA: TGTGCCAGCAGTTCTCTCGCGGGGGCGTCCCCCGTCCTGACTTTC; CDR3 protein: CASSSLAGASPVLTF
J gene: TRBJ2-7; V gene: TRBV19; CDR3 length: 16; clone size: NA; D gene: TRBD1; CDR3 DNA: TGTGCCAGTAGTCCAAGGACAGGGGAAAGCTCCTACGAGCAGTACTTC; CDR3 protein: CASSPRTGESSYEQYF
J gene: TRBJ2-7; V gene: TRBV10-3; CDR3 length: 16; clone size: NA; D gene: NA; CDR3 DNA: TGTGCCATCAGTGAAATGGTGACAGGACCCTCCTACGAGCAGTACTTC; CDR3 protein: CAISEMVTGPSYEQYF
J gene: TRBJ1-2; V gene: TRBV2; CDR3 length: 12; clone size: NA; D gene: NA; CDR3 DNA: TGTGCCAGCGGGGGGCGGAGTGATGGCTACACCTTC; CDR3 protein: CASGGRSDGYTF
J gene: TRBJ2-2; V gene: TRBV7-9; CDR3 length: 15; clone size: NA; D gene: TRBD1; CDR3 DNA: TGTGCCAGCAGCGCAGGACAGGGCGGTCCCGGGGAGCTGTTTTTT; CDR3 protein: CASSAGQGGPGELFF
J gene: TRBJ2-3; V gene: TRBV5-6; CDR3 length: 16; clone size: NA; D gene: TRBD1; CDR3 DNA: TGTGCCAGCAGCTTGGCGGGACAGGGAGTCACAGATACGCAGTATTTT; CDR3 protein: CASSLAGQGVTDTQYF
J gene: TRBJ2-3; V gene: TRBV29-1; CDR3 length: 13; clone size: few; D gene: NA; CDR3 DNA: TGCAGCGTCACTAGAACTAGCACAGATACGCAGTATTTT; CDR3 protein: CSVTRTSTDTQYF
J gene: TRBJ2-2; V gene: TRBV29-1; CDR3 length: 16; clone size: few; D gene: TRBD2; CDR3 DNA: TGCAGCGTTGGAGGCCTAGCGGGGGGTCTTACCGGGGAGCTGTTTTTT; CDR3 protein: CSVGGLAGGLTGELFF
J gene: TRBJ1-5; V gene: TRBV15; CDR3 length: 13; clone size: NA; D gene: NA; CDR3 DNA: TGTGCCACCAGCAGAGACGTCAGGGAGCCCCAGCATTTT; CDR3 protein: CATSRDVREPQHF
J gene: TRBJ1-1; V gene: TRBV10-3; CDR3 length: 13; clone size: NA; D gene: TRBD1; CDR3 DNA: TGTGCCATCAGAGACAGGGAGAACACTGAAGCTTTCTTT; CDR3 protein: CAIRDRENTEAFF
J gene: TRBJ2-4; V gene: TRBV14; CDR3 length: 13; clone size: NA; D gene: TRBD1; CDR3 DNA: TGTGCCAGCAGCCTGGGACAGTTAAACATTCAGTACTTC; CDR3 protein: CASSLGQLNIQYF
J gene: TRBJ2-3; V gene: TRBV6-5; CDR3 length: 13; clone size: NA; D gene: TRBD1; CDR3 DNA: TGTGCCAGCTATGGACAGGCCCTAGATACGCAGTATTTT; CDR3 protein: CASYGQALDTQYF